The next 3 T cell receptor beta chains were all read from a single sample in a study of T cell responses to AZD1222 COVID-19 vaccine. Some clones are missing from TCRdb's copy, which holds only in-frame ones; the method was immunoSEQ multiplex PCR. The sample consists of 75,000 to 90,000 clones, more than 85% of them appearing once. This sample comprised peripheral blood, obtained 28 days after the second AZD1222 dose. These receptor sequences come from an adult who received the AZD1222 COVID-19 vaccine.

The rearrangement joins TRBV9 to TRBJ1-3; D call uncertain. V was clipped by 0 bases and J by 4 bases, with 5 bases between them. Germline lookup yields CDR1 SGDLS and CDR2 YYNGEE. This CDR3 contains 13 residues. CDR3 DNA sequence: TGTGCCAGCAGCGTAGCCAAAGGAAACACCATATATTTT. Its protein is CASSVAKGNTIYF.

This sequence joins TRBV21-1 and TRBJ1-2; the table's D call of TRBD1 was not tested on the DNA. TRBV21-1 is a recognized pseudogene. The CDR3 loop spans 13 amino acids. For the CDR3, the DNA is TGTGCCAGCAGCAAAGCACAGACCTATGGCTACACCTTC. This codes for CASSKAQTYGYTF.

V usage is TRBV9 and J usage is TRBJ1-2; 7 nucleotides line up with TRBD1. The V gene's germline CDR1 is SGDLS and CDR2 YYNGEE. The CDR3 extends over 15 amino acids. V shed 5 bases and J 0 bases; nucleotides not matched to a gene: 7. Here the CDR3 reads CASSSQTGSNYGYTF. In nucleotides, the CDR3 is TGTGCCAGCAGTTCGCAGACAGGGTCTAACTATGGCTACACCTTC.